These 13 T cell receptor beta chains share one sample of origin, sequenced in a study of response to subunit inactivated influenza vaccine. TCRdb passed the RT-PCR reads through MiXCR, listing each CDR3 protein once. The sample holds approximately 700,000 distinct CDR3 sequences, less than 20% seen once. The sequenced sample was PBMCs from blood, obtained 12 days after vaccination. The receptors originated from a man aged 50 or older who received an inactivated influenza vaccine.

The DNA of the CDR3 is TGTGCCAGCAGCGGGACAGGGACAGATACGCAGTATTTT. Protein sequence: CASSGTGTDTQYF. V usage is TRBV7-3 and J usage is TRBJ2-3; 9 bases fit TRBD1. CDR1 is SGHTA and CDR2 is FQGTGA in the germline V gene. Trimming cost V 5 bases and J 3 bases; bases outside gene matches: 0. The CDR3 runs to 13 residues.

V usage is TRBV7-8 and J usage is TRBJ2-3; D is unresolved. The CDR3 is made up of 16 amino acids. Trimming took off 2 bases at V and 5 bases at J, with 17 bases between the two ends. Per the germline V gene, CDR1 is SGHVS and CDR2 is FQNEAQ. DNA of the CDR3: TGTGCCAGCAGCTTACCCAGATTTCGGAGTTTAGATACGCAGTATTTT. Encoded protein: CASSLPRFRSLDTQYF.

There are a few counts of this clonotype. The chain has TRBV7-2 and TRBJ1-3; perhaps TRBD1 as D (5 bases). Germline values: CDR1 SGHTA, CDR2 FQGNSA. The CDR3 is 15 residues long. V dropped 1 base and J dropped 4 bases, with 11 bases sitting between them. CDR3 sequence: CASSLVSGSGNTIYF. DNA for the CDR3: TGTGCCAGCAGCTTAGTCTCAGGGTCCGGAAACACCATATATTTT.

This clonotype was observed a handful of times. The V gene is TRBV4-3, the J gene TRBJ2-4, with D tentatively TRBD1 or TRBD2 (5 bases each). The CDR3 consists of 17 residues. V was trimmed by 0 bases and J by 0 bases, leaving 12 bases between them. CDR1 is LGHNA and CDR2 is YSLEER in the germline V gene. CDR3 in DNA: TGCGCCAGCAGCCAAGATCTTGAGGGGCTAGCCAAAAACATTCAGTACTTC. Translated, it gives CASSQDLEGLAKNIQYF.

The V gene is TRBV7-6, the J gene TRBJ2-1; TRBD1 matches at 9 bases. The CDR3 has 15 amino acids. V shed 0 bases and J 7 bases; nucleotides not matched to a gene: 4. CDR1 is SGHVS, CDR2 FNYEAQ, per germline. The CDR3: CASSLAEQGANEQFF. The CDR3 nucleotides read TGTGCCAGCAGCTTAGCGGAACAGGGGGCGAATGAGCAGTTCTTC.

This clonotype was observed a handful of times. The V call is TRBV12-3 or TRBV12-4, the J call TRBJ1-5; weak D call: TRBD1 (5 bases). The V end lost 5 bases, the J end lost 1 base, and 12 bases lay between the germline ends. The CDR3 contains 15 residues. The DNA for the CDR3 is TGTGCCAGCAGTCGAATTCGGGGGAGCAATCAGCCCCAGCATTTT. It translates to CASSRIRGSNQPQHF.

This sequence joins TRBV2 and TRBJ2-1, with 8 positions matching TRBD1. The length of the CDR3 is 19 residues. Germline CDR1 is SNHLY and CDR2 is FYNNEI. V lost 10 bases and J lost 3; bases outside the gene matches: 23. DNA for the CDR3: TGTGCCATCCCGCCCCCCCGGGACAGGAGTGAAATAATCTACAATGAGCAGTTCTTC. Protein: CAIPPPRDRSEIIYNEQFF.

This clonotype was seen more than once but under ten times. The gene calls are TRBV10-3 and TRBJ2-1, with D perhaps TRBD2 (7 bases). Trimming left V 7 bases short and J 5 bases short, with 27 bases between. Germline values: CDR1 ENHRY, CDR2 SYGVKD. This CDR3 is built from 18 residues. DNA of the CDR3: TGTGCCATCAATACAGGGTTAGCCGGCGGGGGTGAAAACAATGAGCAGTTCTTC. This encodes CAINTGLAGGGENNEQFF.

The chain uses TRBV20-1 and TRBJ2-7, with unresolved D. Trimming pared 0 bases from V and 1 base from J, leaving 10 bases between. Germline V gene lookup returns CDR1 DFQATT and CDR2 SNEGSKA (reference sequence). This CDR3 spans 14 amino acids. The CDR3 sequence: CSARDPGGSYEQYF. DNA for the CDR3: TGCAGTGCTAGAGATCCTGGCGGTTCCTACGAGCAGTACTTC.

Remarks on this clonotype: One end of the junction varies from germline; a read error may be responsible. This sequence joins TRBV6-1 and TRBJ2-2; D possibly matches TRBD1 or TRBD2 (6 bases each). The CDR3 is 14 residues long. Germline V gene lookup returns CDR1 MNHNS and CDR2 SASEGT. This CDR3 is CASSRGRNNGELFF. CDR3 coding DNA: TGTGCCAGCAGCCGGGGGCGGAACAACGGGGAGCTGTTTTTT.

Notes on this clonotype: An end of the junction does not agree with germline; a read error may underlie this. The rearrangement uses TRBV15 and TRBJ2-2; 9 positions match TRBD2. From germline, CDR1 is LNHNV and CDR2 YYDKDF (reference sequence). This CDR3 has 14 residues. DNA for the CDR3: TGTGTCACCTTTAGCGGGGGGAACACCGGGGAGCTGTTTTTT. Protein sequence: CVTFSGGNTGELFF.

In this sample, this clonotype turned up many times. The rearrangement links TRBV20-1 to TRBJ1-1, with TRBD1 as a possible D gene (5 bases). Germline CDR1 reads DFQATT; CDR2 reads SNEGSKA (reference sequence). This CDR3 contains 14 residues. V was shortened by 7 bases and J by 0 bases, with 15 bases between the two germline ends. The CDR3 bases are TGCAGTGGAAGGTGGGGGGGGATGAACACTGAAGCTTTCTTT. Translation: CSGRWGGMNTEAFF.

This clonotype was seen only a few times. CDR3 coding DNA: TGTGCCAGCAGTTCGGGAGCAGGGGGATTCTTCTCTGGGGCCAACGTCCTGACTTTC. Protein sequence: CASSSGAGGFFSGANVLTF. V is TRBV28 and J is TRBJ2-6, with a possible D match to TRBD1 (7 bases). Germline-derived CDR1 and CDR2 are MDHEN and SYDVKM. Trimming removed 4 bases from V and 0 bases from J, with 19 bases in between. The CDR3 has 19 amino acids.